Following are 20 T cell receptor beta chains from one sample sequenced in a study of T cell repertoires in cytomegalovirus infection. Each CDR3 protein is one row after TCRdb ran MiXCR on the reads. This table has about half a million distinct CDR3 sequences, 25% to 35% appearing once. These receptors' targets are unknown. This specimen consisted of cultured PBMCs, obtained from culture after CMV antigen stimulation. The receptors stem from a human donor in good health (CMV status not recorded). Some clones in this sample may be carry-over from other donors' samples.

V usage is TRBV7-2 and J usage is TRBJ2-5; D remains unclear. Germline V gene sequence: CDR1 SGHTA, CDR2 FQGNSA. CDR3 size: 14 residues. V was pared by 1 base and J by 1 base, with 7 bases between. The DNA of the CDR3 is TGTGCCAGCAGCTTAGTTCATTTCCAAGAGACCCAGTACTTC. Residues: CASSLVHFQETQYF.

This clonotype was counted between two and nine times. As DNA, the CDR3 is TGTGCCAGCAGGGAGAGCTCCTACGAGCAGTACTTC. Translated, it gives CASRESSYEQYF. The rearrangement uses TRBV2 and TRBJ2-7; no definite D call. Per germline, CDR1 SNHLY and CDR2 FYNNEI. CDR3 length equals 12 residues. Trimming took 6 bases from V and 0 from J, leaving 6 bases between them.

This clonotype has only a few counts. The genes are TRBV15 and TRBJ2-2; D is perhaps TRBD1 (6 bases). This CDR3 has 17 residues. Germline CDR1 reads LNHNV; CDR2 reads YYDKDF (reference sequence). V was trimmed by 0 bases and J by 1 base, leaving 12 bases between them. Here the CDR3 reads CATSRDLPQGNTGELFF. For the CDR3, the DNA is TGTGCCACCAGCAGAGATCTCCCACAGGGGAACACCGGGGAGCTGTTTTTT. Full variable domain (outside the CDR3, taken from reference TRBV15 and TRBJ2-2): DAMVIQNPRYQVTQFGKPVTLSCSQTLNHNVMYWYQQKSSQAPKLLFHYYDKDFNNEADTPDNFQSRRPNTSFCFLDIRSPGLGDTAMYLCATSRDLPQGNTGELFFGEGSRLTVL.

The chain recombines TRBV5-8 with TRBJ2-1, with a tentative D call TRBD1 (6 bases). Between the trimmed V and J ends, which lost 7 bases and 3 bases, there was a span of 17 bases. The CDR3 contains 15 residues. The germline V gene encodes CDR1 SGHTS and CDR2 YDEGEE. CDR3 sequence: CASVTGTLGYNEQFF. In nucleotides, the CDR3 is TGTGCCAGCGTTACCGGGACACTAGGCTACAATGAGCAGTTCTTC.

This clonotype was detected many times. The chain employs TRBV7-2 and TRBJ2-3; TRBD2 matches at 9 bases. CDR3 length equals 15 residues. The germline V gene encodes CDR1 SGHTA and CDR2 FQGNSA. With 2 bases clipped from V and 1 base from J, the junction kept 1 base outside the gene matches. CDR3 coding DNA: TGTGCCAGCAGCTTAAGGACTAGCGGCACAGATACGCAGTATTTT. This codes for CASSLRTSGTDTQYF.

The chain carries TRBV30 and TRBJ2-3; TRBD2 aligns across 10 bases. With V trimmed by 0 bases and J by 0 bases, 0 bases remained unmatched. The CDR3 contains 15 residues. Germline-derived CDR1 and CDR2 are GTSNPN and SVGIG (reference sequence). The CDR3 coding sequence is TGTGCCTGGAGTGTACTAGCGGGAAGCACAGATACGCAGTATTTT. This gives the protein CAWSVLAGSTDTQYF. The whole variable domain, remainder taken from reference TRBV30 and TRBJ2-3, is SQTIHQWPATLVQPVGSPLSLECTVEGTSNPNLYWYRQAAGRGLQLLFYSVGIGQISSEVPQNLSASRPQDRQFILSSKKLLLSDSGFYLCAWSVLAGSTDTQYFGPGTRLTVL.

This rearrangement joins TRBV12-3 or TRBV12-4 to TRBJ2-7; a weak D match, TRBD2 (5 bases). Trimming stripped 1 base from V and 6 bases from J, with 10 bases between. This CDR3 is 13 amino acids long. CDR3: CASSLGTGTEQYV. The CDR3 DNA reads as TGTGCCAGCAGTTTAGGTACGGGAACCGAGCAGTACGTC.

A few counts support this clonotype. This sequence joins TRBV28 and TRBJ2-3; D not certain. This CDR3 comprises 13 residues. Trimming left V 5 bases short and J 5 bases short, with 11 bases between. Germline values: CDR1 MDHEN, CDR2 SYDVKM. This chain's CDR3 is CASSPPGLDTQYF. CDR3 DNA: TGTGCCAGCAGTCCTCCCGGGTTAGATACGCAGTATTTT.

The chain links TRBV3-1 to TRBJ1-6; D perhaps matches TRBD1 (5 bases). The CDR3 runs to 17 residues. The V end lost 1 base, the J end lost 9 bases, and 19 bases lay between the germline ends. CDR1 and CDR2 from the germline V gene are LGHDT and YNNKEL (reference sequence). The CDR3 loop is CASSQAMTGLYGSPLHF. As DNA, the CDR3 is TGTGCCAGCAGCCAAGCAATGACGGGACTATACGGTTCACCCCTCCACTTT.

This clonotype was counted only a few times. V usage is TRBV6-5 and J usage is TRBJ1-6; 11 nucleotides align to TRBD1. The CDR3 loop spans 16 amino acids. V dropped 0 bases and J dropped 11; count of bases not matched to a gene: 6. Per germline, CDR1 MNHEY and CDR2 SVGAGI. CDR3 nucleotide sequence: TGTGCCAGCAGTTACTCGATGGGGACAGGGGGGGCACCCCTCCACTTT. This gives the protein CASSYSMGTGGAPLHF.

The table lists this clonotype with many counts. CDR3 protein: CASQGFTGELFF. CDR3 nucleotides: TGTGCCAGTCAGGGATTCACCGGGGAGCTGTTTTTT. The chain uses TRBV6-1 and TRBJ2-2; possibly TRBD1 for D (5 bases). The CDR3 contains 12 residues. The V end was cut by 9 bases, the J end by 4 bases, with 9 bases between. Germline-derived CDR1 and CDR2 are MNHNS and SASEGT.

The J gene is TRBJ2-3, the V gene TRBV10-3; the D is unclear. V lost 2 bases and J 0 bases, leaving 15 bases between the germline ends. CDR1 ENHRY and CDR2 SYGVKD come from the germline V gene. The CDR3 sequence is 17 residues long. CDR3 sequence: CAISERERAASTDTQYF. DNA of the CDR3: TGTGCCATCAGTGAGAGGGAACGGGCTGCTAGCACAGATACGCAGTATTTT.

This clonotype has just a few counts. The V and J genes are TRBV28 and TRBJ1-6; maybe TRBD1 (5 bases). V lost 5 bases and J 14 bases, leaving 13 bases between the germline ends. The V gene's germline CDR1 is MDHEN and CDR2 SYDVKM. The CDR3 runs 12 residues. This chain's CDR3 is CASSRQHPTLHF. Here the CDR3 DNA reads TGTGCCAGCAGTCGACAGCACCCCACCCTCCACTTT.

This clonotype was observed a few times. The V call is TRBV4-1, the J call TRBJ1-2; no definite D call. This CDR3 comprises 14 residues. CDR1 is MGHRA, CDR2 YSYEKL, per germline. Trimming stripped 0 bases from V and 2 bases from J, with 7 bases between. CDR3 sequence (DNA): TGCGCCAGCAGCCAAGACCTCAGAAACTATGGCTACACCTTC. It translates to CASSQDLRNYGYTF.

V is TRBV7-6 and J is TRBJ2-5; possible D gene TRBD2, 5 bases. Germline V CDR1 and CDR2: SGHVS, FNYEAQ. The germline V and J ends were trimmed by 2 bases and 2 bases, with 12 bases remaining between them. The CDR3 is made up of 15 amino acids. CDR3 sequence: CASSLSGRIQETQYF. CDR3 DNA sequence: TGTGCCAGCAGCTTATCGGGAAGGATACAAGAGACCCAGTACTTC.

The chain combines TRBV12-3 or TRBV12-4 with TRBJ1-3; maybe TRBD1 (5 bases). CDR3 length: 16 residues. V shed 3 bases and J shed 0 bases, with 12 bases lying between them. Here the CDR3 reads CASSLMGLNSGNTIYF. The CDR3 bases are TGTGCCAGCAGTTTGATGGGACTCAACTCTGGAAACACCATATATTTT.

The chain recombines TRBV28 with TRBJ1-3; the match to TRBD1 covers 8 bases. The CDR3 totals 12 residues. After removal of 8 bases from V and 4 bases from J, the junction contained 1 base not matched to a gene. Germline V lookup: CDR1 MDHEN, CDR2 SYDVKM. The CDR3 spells CASRTGGNTIYF. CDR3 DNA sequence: TGTGCCAGCCGGACAGGGGGAAACACCATATATTTT.

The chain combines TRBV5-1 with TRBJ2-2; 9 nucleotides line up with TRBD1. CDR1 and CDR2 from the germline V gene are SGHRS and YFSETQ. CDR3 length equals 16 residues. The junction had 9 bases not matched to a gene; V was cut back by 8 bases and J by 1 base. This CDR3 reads CASTAVGQGNTGELFF. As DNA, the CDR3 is TGCGCCAGTACCGCGGTGGGACAGGGGAACACCGGGGAGCTGTTTTTT.

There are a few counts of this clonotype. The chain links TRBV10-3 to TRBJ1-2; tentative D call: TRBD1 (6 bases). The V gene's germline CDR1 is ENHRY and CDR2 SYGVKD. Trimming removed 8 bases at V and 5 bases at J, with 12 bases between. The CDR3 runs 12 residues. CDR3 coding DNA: TGTGCCATCGGGAACAGGGTATATGGCTACACCTTC. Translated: CAIGNRVYGYTF.

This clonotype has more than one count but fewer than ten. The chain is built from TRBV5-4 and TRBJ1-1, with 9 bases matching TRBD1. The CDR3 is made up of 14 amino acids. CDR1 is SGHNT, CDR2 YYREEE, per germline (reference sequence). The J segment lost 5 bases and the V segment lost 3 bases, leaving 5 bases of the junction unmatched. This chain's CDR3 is CASSSRTGETEAFF. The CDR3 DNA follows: TGTGCCAGCAGCTCCCGGACAGGGGAAACTGAAGCTTTCTTT.